This T cell receptor beta chain was obtained from a study of T cell responses to AZD1222 COVID-19 vaccine. Remarks on this clone: Its cognate antigen is unknown.

Libraries were prepared by immunoSEQ multiplex PCR; TCRdb keeps only in-frame clonotypes and omits some of them. The table records over 50,000 clones, around 85% of them present only once. Study observations and caveats: Researchers report vaccine-associated CD4 TCRs spanning spike, with dominance at 160-218 and 743-854.

The V gene lost 7 bases and the J gene lost 11 bases, with 13 bases spanning the gap. This CDR3 spans 10 amino acids. Germline V gene lookup returns CDR1 SQVTM and CDR2 ANQGSEA. The chain employs TRBV29-1 and TRBJ2-3; no reliable D call. The input for sequencing was peripheral blood, taken 28 days after the second AZD1222 dose. This clonotype was sampled from an adult who received the AZD1222 COVID-19 vaccine. CDR3 amino acids: CSAFHMEQYF. The CDR3 nucleotides are TGCAGCGCCTTTCATATGGAGCAGTATTTT.